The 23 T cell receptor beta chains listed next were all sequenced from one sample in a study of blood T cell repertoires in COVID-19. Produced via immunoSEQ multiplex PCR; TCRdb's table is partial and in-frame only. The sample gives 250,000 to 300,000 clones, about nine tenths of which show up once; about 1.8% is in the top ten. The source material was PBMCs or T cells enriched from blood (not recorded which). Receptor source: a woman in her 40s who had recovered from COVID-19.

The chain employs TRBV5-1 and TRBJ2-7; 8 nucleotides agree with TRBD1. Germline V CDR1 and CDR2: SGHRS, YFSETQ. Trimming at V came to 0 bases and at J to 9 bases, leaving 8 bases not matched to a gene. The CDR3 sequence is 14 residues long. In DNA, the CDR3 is TGCGCCAGCAGCTTGGTTGGACAGGGTTTGGGGCAGTACTTC. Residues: CASSLVGQGLGQYF. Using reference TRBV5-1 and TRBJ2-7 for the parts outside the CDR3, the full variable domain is KAGVTQTPRYLIKTRGQQVTLSCSPISGHRSVSWYQQTPGQGLQFLFEYFSETQRNKGNFPGRFSGRQFSNSRSEMNVSTLELGDSALYLCASSLVGQGLGQYFGPGTRLTVT.

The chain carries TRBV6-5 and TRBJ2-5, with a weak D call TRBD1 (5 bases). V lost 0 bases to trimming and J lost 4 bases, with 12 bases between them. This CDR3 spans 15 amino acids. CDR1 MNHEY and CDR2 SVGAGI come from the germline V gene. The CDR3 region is CASSYSRRAGETQYF. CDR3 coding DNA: TGTGCCAGCAGTTACTCACGCAGGGCTGGAGAGACCCAGTACTTC.

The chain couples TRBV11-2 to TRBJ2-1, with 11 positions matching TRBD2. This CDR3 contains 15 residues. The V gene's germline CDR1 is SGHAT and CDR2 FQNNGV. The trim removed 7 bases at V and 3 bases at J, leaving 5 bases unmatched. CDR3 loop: CASTDLAGGYNEQFF. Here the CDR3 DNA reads TGTGCCAGCACCGATCTAGCGGGGGGCTACAATGAGCAGTTCTTC.

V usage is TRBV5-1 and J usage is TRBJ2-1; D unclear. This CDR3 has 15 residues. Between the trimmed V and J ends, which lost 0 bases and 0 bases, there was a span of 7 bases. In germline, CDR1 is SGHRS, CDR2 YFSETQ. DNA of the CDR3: TGCGCCAGCAGCTTGGATCCACTCTCCTACAATGAGCAGTTCTTC. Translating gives CASSLDPLSYNEQFF.

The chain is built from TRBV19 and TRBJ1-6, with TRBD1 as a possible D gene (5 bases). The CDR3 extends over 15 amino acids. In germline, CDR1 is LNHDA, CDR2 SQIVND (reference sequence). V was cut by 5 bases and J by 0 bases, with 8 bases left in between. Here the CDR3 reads CASSLGGSYNSPLHF. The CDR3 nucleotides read TGTGCCAGTAGTCTCGGGGGCTCCTATAATTCACCCCTCCACTTT.

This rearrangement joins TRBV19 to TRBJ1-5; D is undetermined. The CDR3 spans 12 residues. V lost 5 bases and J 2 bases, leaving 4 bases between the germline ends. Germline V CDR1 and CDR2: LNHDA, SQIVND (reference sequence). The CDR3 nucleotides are TGTGCCAGTAGTGAGGGCAATCAGCCCCAGCATTTT. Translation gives CASSEGNQPQHF.

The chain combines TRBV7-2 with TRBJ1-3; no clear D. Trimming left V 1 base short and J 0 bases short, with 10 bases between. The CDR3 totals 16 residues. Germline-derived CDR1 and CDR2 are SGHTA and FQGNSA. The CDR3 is CASSLGPVNSGNTIYF. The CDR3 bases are TGTGCCAGCAGCTTAGGTCCGGTGAACTCTGGAAACACCATATATTTT.

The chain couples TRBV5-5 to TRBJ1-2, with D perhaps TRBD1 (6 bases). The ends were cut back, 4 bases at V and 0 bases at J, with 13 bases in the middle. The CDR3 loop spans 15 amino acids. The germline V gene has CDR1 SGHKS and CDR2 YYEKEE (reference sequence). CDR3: CASSIGQSANYGYTF. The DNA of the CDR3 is TGTGCCAGCAGCATAGGACAGTCAGCTAACTATGGCTACACCTTC.

The CDR3 sequence is CASSFMGQGADTQYF. As DNA, the CDR3 is TGTGCCAGCAGCTTTATGGGACAGGGGGCAGATACGCAGTATTTT. V is TRBV5-4 and J is TRBJ2-3, with 11 bases aligning to TRBD1. The CDR3 is made up of 15 amino acids. Trimming at V came to 2 bases and at J to 4 bases, leaving 3 bases not matched to a gene. The germline CDR1 and CDR2 sequences are SGHNT and YYREEE (reference sequence).

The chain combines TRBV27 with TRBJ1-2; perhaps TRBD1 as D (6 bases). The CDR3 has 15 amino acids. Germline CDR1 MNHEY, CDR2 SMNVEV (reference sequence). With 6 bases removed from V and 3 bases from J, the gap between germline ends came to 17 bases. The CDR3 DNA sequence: TGTGCCAGCAGCTTTCAGGGGCAGGGAGACTATGGCTACACCTTC. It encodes CASSFQGQGDYGYTF.

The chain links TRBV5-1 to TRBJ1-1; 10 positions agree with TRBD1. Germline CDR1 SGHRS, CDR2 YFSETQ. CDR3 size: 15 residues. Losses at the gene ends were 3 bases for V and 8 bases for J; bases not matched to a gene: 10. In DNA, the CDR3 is TGCGCCAGCAGCTCGGACAGGGGGAATCGATTGGAAGCTTTCTTT. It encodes CASSSDRGNRLEAFF.

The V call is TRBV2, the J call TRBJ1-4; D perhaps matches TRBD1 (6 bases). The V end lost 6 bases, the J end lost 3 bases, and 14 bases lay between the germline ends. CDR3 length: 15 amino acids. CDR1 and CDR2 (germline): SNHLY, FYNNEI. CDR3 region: CASRPDRSANEKLFF. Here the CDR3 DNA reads TGTGCCAGCAGACCCGACAGGTCGGCTAATGAAAAACTGTTTTTT.

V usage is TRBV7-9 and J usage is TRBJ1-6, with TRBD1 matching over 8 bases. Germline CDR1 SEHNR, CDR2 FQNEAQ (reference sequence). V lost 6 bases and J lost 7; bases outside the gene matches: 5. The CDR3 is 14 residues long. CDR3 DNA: TGTGCCAGCAGGGCGGACAGGGCGAATTCACCCCTCCACTTT. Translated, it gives CASRADRANSPLHF.

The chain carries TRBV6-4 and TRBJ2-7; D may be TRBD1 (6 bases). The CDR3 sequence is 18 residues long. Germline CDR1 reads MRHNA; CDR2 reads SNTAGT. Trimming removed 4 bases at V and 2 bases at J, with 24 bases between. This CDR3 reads CASSGGRGLGGPTYEQYF. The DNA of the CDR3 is TGTGCCAGCAGTGGAGGGAGAGGTTTAGGGGGTCCAACCTACGAGCAGTACTTC.

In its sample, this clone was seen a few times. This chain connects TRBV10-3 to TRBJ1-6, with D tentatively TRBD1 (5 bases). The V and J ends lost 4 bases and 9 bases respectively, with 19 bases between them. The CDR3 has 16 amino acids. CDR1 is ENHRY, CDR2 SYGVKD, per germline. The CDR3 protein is CAISGGRVLAGSPLHF. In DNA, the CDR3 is TGTGCCATCAGTGGGGGCAGGGTACTCGCTGGTTCACCCCTCCACTTT.

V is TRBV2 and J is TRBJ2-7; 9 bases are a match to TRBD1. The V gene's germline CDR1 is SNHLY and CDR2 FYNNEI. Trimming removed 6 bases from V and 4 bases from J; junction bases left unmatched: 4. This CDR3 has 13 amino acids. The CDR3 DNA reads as TGTGCCAGCAGGGACAGGGGACGGTACGAGCAGTACTTC. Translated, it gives CASRDRGRYEQYF.

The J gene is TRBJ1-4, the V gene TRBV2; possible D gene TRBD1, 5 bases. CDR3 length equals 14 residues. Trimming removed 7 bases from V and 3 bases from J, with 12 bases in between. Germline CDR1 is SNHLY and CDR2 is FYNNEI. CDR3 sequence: CASKEDRANEKLFF. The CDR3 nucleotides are TGTGCCAGCAAAGAAGACAGAGCTAATGAAAAACTGTTTTTT.

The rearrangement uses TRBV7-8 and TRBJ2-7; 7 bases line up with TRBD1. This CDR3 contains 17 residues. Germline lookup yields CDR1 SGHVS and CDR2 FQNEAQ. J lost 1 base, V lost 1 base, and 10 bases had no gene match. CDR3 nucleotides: TGTGCCAGCAGCTTAGAAACCCCGGGACAGCCATCCTACGAGCAGTACTTC. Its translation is CASSLETPGQPSYEQYF.

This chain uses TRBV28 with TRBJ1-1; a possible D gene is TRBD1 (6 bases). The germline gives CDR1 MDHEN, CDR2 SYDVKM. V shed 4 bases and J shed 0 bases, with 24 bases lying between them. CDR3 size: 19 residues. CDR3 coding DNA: TGTGCCAGCAGTTCCTACACGGGAACTCCGACAGGCATGAACACTGAAGCTTTCTTT. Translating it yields CASSSYTGTPTGMNTEAFF.

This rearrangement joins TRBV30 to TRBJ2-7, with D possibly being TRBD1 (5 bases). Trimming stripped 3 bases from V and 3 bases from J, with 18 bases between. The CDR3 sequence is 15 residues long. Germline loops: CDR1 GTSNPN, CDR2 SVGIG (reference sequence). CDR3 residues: CAWRGAGAGFYEQYF. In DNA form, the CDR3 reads TGTGCCTGGAGAGGTGCTGGGGCAGGGTTCTACGAGCAGTACTTC. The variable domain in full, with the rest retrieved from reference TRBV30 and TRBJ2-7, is SQTIHQWPATLVQPVGSPLSLECTVEGTSNPNLYWYRQAAGRGLQLLFYSVGIGQISSEVPQNLSASRPQDRQFILSSKKLLLSDSGFYLCAWRGAGAGFYEQYFGPGTRLTVT.

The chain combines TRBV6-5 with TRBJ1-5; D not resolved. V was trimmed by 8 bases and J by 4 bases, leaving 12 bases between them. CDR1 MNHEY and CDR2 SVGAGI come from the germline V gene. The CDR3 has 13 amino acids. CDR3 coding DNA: TGTGCCAGCGGGTGGGCCGAGAATCAGCCCCAGCATTTT. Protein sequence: CASGWAENQPQHF.

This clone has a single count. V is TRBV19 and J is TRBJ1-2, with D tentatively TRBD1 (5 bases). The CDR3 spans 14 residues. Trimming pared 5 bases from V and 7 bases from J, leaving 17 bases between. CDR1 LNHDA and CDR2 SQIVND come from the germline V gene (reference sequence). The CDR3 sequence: CASSVQAHNGGYTF. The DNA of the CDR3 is TGTGCCAGTAGTGTACAGGCTCACAACGGTGGCTACACCTTC.

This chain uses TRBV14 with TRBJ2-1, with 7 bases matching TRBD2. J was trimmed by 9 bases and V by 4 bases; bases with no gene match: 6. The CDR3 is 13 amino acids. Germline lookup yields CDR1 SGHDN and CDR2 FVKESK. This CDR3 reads CASSPPGGIEQFF. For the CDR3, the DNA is TGTGCCAGCAGCCCCCCCGGGGGGATTGAGCAGTTCTTC.